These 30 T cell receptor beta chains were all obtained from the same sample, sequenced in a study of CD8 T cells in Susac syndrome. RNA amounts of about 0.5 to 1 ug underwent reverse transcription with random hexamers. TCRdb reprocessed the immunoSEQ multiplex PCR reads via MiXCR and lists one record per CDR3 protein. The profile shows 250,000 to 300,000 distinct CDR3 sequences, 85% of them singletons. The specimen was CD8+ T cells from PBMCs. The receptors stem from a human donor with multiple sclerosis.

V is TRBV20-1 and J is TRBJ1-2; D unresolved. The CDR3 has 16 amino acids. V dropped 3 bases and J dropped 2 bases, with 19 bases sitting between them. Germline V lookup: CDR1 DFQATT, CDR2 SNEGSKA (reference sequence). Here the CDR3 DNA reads TGCAGTGCTAGCCGCCCCGGCTGGCAGACCAACTATGGCTACACCTTC. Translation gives CSASRPGWQTNYGYTF.

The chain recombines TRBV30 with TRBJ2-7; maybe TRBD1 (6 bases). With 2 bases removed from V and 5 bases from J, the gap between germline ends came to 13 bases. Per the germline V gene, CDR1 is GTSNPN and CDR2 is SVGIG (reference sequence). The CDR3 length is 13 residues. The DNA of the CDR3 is TGTGCCTGGAGTTGGGGGCTTCGGAACGAGCAGTACTTC. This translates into CAWSWGLRNEQYF. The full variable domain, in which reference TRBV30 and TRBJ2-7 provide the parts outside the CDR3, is SQTIHQWPATLVQPVGSPLSLECTVEGTSNPNLYWYRQAAGRGLQLLFYSVGIGQISSEVPQNLSASRPQDRQFILSSKKLLLSDSGFYLCAWSWGLRNEQYFGPGTRLTVT.

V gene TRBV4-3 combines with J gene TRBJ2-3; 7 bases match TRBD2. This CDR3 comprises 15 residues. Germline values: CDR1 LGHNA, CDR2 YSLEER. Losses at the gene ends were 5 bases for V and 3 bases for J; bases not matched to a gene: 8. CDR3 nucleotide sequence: TGCGCCAGCAGCGCGGCGGGAGCGGGAACAGATACGCAGTATTTT. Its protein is CASSAAGAGTDTQYF.

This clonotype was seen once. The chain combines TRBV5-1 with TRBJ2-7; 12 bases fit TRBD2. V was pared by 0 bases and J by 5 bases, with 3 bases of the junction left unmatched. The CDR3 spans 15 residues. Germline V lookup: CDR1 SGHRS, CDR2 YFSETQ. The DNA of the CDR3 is TGCGCCAGCAGCTTGGAACTAGCGGGGGGAAACGAGCAGTACTTC. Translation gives CASSLELAGGNEQYF.

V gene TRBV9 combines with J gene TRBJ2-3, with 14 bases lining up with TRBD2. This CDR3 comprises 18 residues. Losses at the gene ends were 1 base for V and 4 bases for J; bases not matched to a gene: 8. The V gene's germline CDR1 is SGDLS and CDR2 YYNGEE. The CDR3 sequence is CASSVYPRLAGGADTQYF. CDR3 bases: TGTGCCAGCAGCGTATACCCCAGACTAGCGGGAGGGGCAGATACGCAGTATTTT.

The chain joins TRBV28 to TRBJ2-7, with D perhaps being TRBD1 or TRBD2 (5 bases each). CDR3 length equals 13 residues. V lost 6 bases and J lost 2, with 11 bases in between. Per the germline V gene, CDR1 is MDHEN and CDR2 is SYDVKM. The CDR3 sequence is CASSQLGAYEQYF. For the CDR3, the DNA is TGTGCCAGCAGCCAACTAGGGGCCTACGAGCAGTACTTC.

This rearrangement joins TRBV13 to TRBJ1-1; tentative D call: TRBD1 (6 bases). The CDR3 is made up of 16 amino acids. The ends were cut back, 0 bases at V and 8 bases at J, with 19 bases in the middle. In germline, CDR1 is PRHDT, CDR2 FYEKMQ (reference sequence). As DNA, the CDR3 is TGTGCCAGCAGCTTAGGCCGCTATACCGGGACACGGGAAGCTTTCTTT. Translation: CASSLGRYTGTREAFF.

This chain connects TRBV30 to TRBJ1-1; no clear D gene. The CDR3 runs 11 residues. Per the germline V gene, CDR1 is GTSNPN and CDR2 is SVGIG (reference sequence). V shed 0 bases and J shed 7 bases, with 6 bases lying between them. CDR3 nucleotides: TGTGCCTGGAGTGTACTCAGTGAAGCTTTCTTT. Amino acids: CAWSVLSEAFF.

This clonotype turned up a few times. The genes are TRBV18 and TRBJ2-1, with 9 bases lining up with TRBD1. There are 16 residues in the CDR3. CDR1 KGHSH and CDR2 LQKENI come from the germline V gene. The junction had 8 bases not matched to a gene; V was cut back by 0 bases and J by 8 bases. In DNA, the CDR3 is TGTGCCAGCTCACCACCGGCGGACAGGGGAGGCCATGAGCAGTTCTTC. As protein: CASSPPADRGGHEQFF. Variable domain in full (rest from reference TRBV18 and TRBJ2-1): NAGVMQNPRHLVRRRGQEARLRCSPMKGHSHVYWYRQLPEEGLKFMVYLQKENIIDESGMPKERFSAEFPKEGPSILRIQQVVRGDSAAYFCASSPPADRGGHEQFFGPGTRLTVL.

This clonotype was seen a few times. The CDR3 nucleotides are TGTGCCAGCAGTTACGGGAGCCCCCACGAGCAGTACTTC. It encodes CASSYGSPHEQYF. The V call is TRBV27, the J call TRBJ2-7; TRBD2 is a possible D gene (6 bases). The V gene lost 4 bases and the J gene lost 5 bases, with 12 bases spanning the gap. This CDR3 comprises 13 residues. Germline V gives CDR1 MNHEY, CDR2 SMNVEV (reference sequence).

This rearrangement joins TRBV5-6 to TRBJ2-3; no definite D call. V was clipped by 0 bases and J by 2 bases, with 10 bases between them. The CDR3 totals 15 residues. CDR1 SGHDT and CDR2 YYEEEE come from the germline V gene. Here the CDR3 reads CASSLAGAFTDTQYF. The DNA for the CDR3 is TGTGCCAGCAGCTTGGCTGGAGCCTTCACAGATACGCAGTATTTT.

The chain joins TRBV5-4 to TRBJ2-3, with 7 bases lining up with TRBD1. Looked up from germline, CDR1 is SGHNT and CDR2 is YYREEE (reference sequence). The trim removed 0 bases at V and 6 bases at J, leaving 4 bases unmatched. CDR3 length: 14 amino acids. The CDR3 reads CASSLVGGGDTQYF. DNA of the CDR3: TGTGCCAGCAGCTTGGTAGGGGGCGGCGATACGCAGTATTTT. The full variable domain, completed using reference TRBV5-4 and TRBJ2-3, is ETGVTQSPTHLIKTRGQQVTLRCSSQSGHNTVSWYQQALGQGPQFIFQYYREEENGRGNFPPRFSGLQFPNYSSELNVNALELDDSALYLCASSLVGGGDTQYFGPGTRLTVL.

In DNA form, the CDR3 reads TGTGCCAGCAGGAATTTAGCGGGAGAGACGGGAGATACGCAGTATTTT. This gives the protein CASRNLAGETGDTQYF. The rearrangement links TRBV11-2 to TRBJ2-3, with TRBD2 matching 9 bases. Trimming at V came to 6 bases and at J to 5 bases, leaving 12 bases not matched to a gene. This CDR3 has 16 residues. Germline CDR1 and CDR2: SGHAT and FQNNGV.

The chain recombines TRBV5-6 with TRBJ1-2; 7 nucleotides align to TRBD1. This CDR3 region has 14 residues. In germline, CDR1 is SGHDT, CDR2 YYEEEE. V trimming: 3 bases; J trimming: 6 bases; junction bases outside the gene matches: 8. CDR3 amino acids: CASSSTGYIDGYTF. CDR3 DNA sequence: TGTGCCAGCAGCTCGACAGGGTATATTGATGGCTACACCTTC.

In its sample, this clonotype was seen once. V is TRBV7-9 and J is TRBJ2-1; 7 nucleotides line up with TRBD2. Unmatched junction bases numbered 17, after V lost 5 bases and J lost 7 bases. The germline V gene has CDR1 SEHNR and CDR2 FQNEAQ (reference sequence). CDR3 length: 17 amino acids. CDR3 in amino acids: CASSPTTAGENVNEQFF. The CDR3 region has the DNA TGTGCCAGCAGCCCTACCACGGCGGGGGAGAATGTGAATGAGCAGTTCTTC. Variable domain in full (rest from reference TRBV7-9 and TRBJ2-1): DTGVSQNPRHKITKRGQNVTFRCDPISEHNRLYWYRQTLGQGPEFLTYFQNEAQLEKSRLLSDRFSAERPKGSFSTLEIQRTEQGDSAMYLCASSPTTAGENVNEQFFGPGTRLTVL.

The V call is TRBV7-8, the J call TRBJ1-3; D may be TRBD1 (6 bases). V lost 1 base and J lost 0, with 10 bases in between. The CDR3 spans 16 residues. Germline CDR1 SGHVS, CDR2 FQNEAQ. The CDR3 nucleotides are TGTGCCAGCAGCTTAGAGGGGGTCAGCTCTGGAAACACCATATATTTT. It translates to CASSLEGVSSGNTIYF.

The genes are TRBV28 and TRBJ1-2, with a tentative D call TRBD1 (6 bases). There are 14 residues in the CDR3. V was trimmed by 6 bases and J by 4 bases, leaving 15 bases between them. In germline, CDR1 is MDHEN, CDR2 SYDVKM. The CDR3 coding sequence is TGTGCCAGCAGCACCCCTGGACAGCTCTATGGCTACACCTTC. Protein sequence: CASSTPGQLYGYTF.

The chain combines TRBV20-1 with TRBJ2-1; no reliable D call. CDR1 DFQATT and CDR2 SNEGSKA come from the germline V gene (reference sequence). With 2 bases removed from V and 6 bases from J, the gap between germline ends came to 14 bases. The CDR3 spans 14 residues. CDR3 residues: CSARPLELLNEQFF. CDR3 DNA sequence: TGCAGTGCTAGACCCCTAGAACTACTCAATGAGCAGTTCTTC.

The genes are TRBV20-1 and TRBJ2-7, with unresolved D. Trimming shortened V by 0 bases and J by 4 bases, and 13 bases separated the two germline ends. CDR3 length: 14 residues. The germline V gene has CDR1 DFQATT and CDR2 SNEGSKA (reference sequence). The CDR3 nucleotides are TGCAGTGCTAGAGAAGATGTGGGTGGATACGAGCAGTACTTC. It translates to CSAREDVGGYEQYF.

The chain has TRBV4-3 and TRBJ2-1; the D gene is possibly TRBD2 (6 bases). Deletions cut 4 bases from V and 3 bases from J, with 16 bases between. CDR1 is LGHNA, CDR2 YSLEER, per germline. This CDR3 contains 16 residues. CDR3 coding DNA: TGCGCCAGCAGCCTCAATAGCGGAATCGGCTACAATGAGCAGTTCTTC. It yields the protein CASSLNSGIGYNEQFF.

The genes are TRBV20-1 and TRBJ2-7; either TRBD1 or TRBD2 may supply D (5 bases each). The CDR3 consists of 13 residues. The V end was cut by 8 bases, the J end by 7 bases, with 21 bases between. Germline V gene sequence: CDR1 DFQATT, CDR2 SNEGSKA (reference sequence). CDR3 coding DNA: TGCAGTCCAGTAAAACCCGGGGCATCTGAGCAGTACTTC. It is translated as CSPVKPGASEQYF.

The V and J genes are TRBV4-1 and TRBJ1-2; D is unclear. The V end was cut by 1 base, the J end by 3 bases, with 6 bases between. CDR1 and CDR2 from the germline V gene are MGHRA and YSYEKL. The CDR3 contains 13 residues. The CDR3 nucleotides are TGCGCCAGCAGCCAAGGGACCGACTATGGCTACACCTTC. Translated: CASSQGTDYGYTF.

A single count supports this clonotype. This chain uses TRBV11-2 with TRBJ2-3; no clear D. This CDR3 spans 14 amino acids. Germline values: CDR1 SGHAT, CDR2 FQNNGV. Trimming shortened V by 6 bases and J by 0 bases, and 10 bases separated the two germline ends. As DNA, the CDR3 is TGTGCCAGCAGAGAAACTTCTAGCACAGATACGCAGTATTTT. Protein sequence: CASRETSSTDTQYF.

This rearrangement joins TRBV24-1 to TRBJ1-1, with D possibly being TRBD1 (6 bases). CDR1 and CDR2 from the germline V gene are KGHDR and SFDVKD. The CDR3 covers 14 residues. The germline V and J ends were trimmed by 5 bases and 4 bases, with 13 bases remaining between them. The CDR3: CATSALGGLTEAFF. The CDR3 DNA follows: TGTGCCACCAGTGCCCTTGGGGGCCTCACTGAAGCTTTCTTT.

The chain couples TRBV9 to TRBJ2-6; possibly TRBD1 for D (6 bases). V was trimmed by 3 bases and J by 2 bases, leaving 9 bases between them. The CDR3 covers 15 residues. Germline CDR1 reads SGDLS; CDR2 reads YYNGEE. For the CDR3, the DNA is TGTGCCAGCAGCGAGACAGGCGCTGGGGCCAACGTCCTGACTTTC. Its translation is CASSETGAGANVLTF.

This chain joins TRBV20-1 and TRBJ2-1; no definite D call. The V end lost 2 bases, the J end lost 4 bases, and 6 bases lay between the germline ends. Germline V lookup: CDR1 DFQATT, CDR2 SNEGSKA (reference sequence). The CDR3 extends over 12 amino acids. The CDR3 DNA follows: TGCAGTGCTAGAAGAGATTACAATGAGCAGTTCTTC. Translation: CSARRDYNEQFF.

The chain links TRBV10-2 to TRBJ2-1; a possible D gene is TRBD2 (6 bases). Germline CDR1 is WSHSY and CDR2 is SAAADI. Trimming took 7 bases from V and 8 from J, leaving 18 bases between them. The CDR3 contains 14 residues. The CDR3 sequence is CASNLASAGDEQFF. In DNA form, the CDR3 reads TGCGCCAGCAATTTGGCTAGCGCGGGCGATGAGCAGTTCTTC.

CDR3 protein: CSVVGGRNTEAFF. The CDR3 nucleotides read TGCAGCGTTGTGGGGGGGAGGAACACTGAAGCTTTCTTT. J is TRBJ1-1 and V is TRBV29-1, with a tentative D call TRBD1 (5 bases). The length of the CDR3 is 13 residues. The germline V and J ends were trimmed by 4 bases and 1 base, with 10 bases remaining between them. From germline, CDR1 is SQVTM and CDR2 ANQGSEA.

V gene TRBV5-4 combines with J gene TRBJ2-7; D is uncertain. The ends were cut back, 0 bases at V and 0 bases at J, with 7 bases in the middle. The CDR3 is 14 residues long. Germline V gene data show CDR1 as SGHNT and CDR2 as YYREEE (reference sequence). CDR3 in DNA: TGTGCCAGCAGCTTGGAAGGCACCTCCTACGAGCAGTACTTC. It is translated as CASSLEGTSYEQYF. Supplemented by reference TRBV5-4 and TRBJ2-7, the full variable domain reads ETGVTQSPTHLIKTRGQQVTLRCSSQSGHNTVSWYQQALGQGPQFIFQYYREEENGRGNFPPRFSGLQFPNYSSELNVNALELDDSALYLCASSLEGTSYEQYFGPGTRLTVT.

The chain's CDR3 is CSVHLATYNEQFF. The CDR3, as DNA: TGCAGCGTGCACCTCGCTACCTACAATGAGCAGTTCTTC. The gene calls are TRBV29-1 and TRBJ2-1; D call uncertain. There are 13 residues in the CDR3. The germline V gene has CDR1 SQVTM and CDR2 ANQGSEA. Deletions cut 6 bases from V and 2 bases from J, with 11 bases between.